This TCR beta chain was documented in a study of CD4 T cells in relation to SARS-CoV-2 and coronaviruses. CD4+ T cells from unexposed donors were obtained before the COVID-19 pandemic (2011-2018). After around nine days of culture, CD4+ T cells were isolated. As for this clone: Antigen specificity is unknown.

The table came from immunoSEQ multiplex PCR; TCRdb's copy has only in-frame clones and leaves some out. Found here are about 22,000 clones, about 70% of them singletons; the top ten hold roughly 20%. CDR3 length: 14 residues. Germline CDR1 is MNHEY and CDR2 is SVGAGI. The germline V and J ends were trimmed by 11 bases and 0 bases, with 13 bases remaining between them. Sequencing input: CD4+ T cells from PBMCs, cultured in vitro. The TCR originated in a human donor in good health. The chain links TRBV6-5 to TRBJ2-2; D ambiguous. In nucleotides, the CDR3 is TGTGCCGCCCGGACCGTAACGAACACCGGGGAGCTGTTTTTT. It encodes CAARTVTNTGELFF.